A single sample gave rise to the 16 T cell receptor beta chains below, sequenced in a study of cytomegalovirus exposure and HLA in healthy donors. PCR employed 60 Vbeta and 13 Jbeta primers. The repertoire was sequenced with immunoSEQ multiplex PCR; TCRdb's copy has only in-frame clones and lacks some. This sample has 100,000 to 150,000 clones, with about 80% found just once. The sample consisted of PBMCs. These receptors came from a woman aged 40 to 50 in good health and CMV-seronegative.

Remarks on this clone: A junction end diverges from the germline sequence, so it may reflect a read error. The chain carries TRBV2 and TRBJ1-2; D is unresolved. The CDR3 has 13 residues. Germline CDR1 is SNHLY and CDR2 is FYNNEI. The chain's CDR3 is CASYSFLRYGYPF. The CDR3 nucleotides are TGTGCCAGCTACAGCTTTCTACGCTATGGCTACCCCTTC.

In this sample, this clone turned up a few times. The CDR3 bases are TGTGCCAGCAGCTTGGGAGCTCGGAGTGAAAAACTGTTTTTT. It codes for CASSLGARSEKLFF. J is TRBJ1-4 and V is TRBV5-4; D call uncertain. This CDR3 is 14 amino acids long. Germline CDR1 SGHNT, CDR2 YYREEE (reference sequence). Trimming stripped 0 bases from V and 7 bases from J, with 10 bases between.

The sample holds a few counts of this clone. Other nucleotide sequences from this sample produce the same CDR3. This chain joins TRBV4-1 and TRBJ2-7; D ambiguous. Germline CDR1 is MGHRA and CDR2 is YSYEKL. CDR3 length: 13 residues. The V end lost 1 base, the J end lost 3 bases, and 7 bases lay between the germline ends. The CDR3, as DNA: TGCGCCAGCAGCCAAGTGCCGGGCTACGAGCAGTACTTC. Protein sequence: CASSQVPGYEQYF.

The chain joins TRBV6-5 to TRBJ1-4; possible D gene TRBD1, 5 bases. The CDR3 runs to 15 residues. In germline, CDR1 is MNHEY, CDR2 SVGAGI. V dropped 4 bases and J dropped 0 bases, with 9 bases sitting between them. DNA for the CDR3: TGTGCCAGCAGTTCCCAGGGATCAACTAATGAAAAACTGTTTTTT. It yields the protein CASSSQGSTNEKLFF.

The chain has TRBV7-2 and TRBJ2-7; 7 bases are shared with TRBD2. Germline V lookup: CDR1 SGHTA, CDR2 FQGNSA. V trimming: 1 base; J trimming: 1 base; junction bases outside the gene matches: 10. The CDR3 is made up of 17 amino acids. The CDR3 loop is CASSLGDRGVFSYEQYF. The CDR3 DNA is TGTGCCAGCAGCTTAGGGGACCGGGGGGTTTTTTCCTACGAGCAGTACTTC.

The gene calls are TRBV12-5 and TRBJ2-3; D gene ambiguous. This CDR3 comprises 14 residues. Looked up from germline, CDR1 is LGHNT and CDR2 is FRNRAP. V lost 0 bases and J lost 3, with 7 bases in between. The CDR3 is CASGLVGRTDTQYF. The CDR3 region has the DNA TGTGCTAGTGGTTTGGTTGGCAGAACAGATACGCAGTATTTT. Using reference TRBV12-5 and TRBJ2-3 for the parts outside the CDR3, the full variable domain is DARVTQTPRHKVTEMGQEVTMRCQPILGHNTVFWYRQTMMQGLELLAYFRNRAPLDDSGMPKDRFSAEMPDATLATLKIQPSEPRDSAVYFCASGLVGRTDTQYFGPGTRLTVL.

The rearrangement uses TRBV4-2 and TRBJ2-7, with TRBD1 matching 9 bases. Per the germline V gene, CDR1 is LGHNA and CDR2 is YNFKEQ. CDR3 length equals 13 residues. J was trimmed by 6 bases and V by 3 bases; bases with no gene match: 3. The CDR3 sequence: CASSQGTGIEQYF. The CDR3, as DNA: TGTGCCAGCAGCCAGGGGACAGGGATCGAGCAGTACTTC.

The CDR3 coding sequence is TGTGCCACCAGCCCACAACCCCTTGACAGTTCGGATACGCAGTATTTT. Translation: CATSPQPLDSSDTQYF. The chain is built from TRBV15 and TRBJ2-3, with D possibly being TRBD1 (5 bases). V was trimmed by 5 bases and J by 6 bases, leaving 21 bases between them. The CDR3 extends over 16 amino acids. Germline V gives CDR1 LNHNV, CDR2 YYDKDF (reference sequence).

Here the CDR3 DNA reads TGTGCCAGTAGTCACAGGGCTGCAGATACGCAGTATTTT. Translated: CASSHRAADTQYF. The J gene is TRBJ2-3, the V gene TRBV19, with D possibly being TRBD1 (6 bases). Germline CDR1 reads LNHDA; CDR2 reads SQIVND (reference sequence). The CDR3 covers 13 residues. V lost 5 bases and J lost 4, with 10 bases in between.

This sequence joins TRBV9 and TRBJ1-3; D may be TRBD1 (6 bases). The V gene's germline CDR1 is SGDLS and CDR2 YYNGEE. The CDR3 consists of 17 residues. The germline V and J ends were trimmed by 5 bases and 0 bases, with 18 bases remaining between them. The CDR3 coding sequence is TGTGCCAGCAGTGGGGGGGGCGGGGGCCTCTCTGGAAACACCATATATTTT. This sequence encodes CASSGGGGGLSGNTIYF. The full variable domain, with the rest looked up from reference TRBV9 and TRBJ1-3, is DSGVTQTPKHLITATGQRVTLRCSPRSGDLSVYWYQQSLDQGLQFLIQYYNGEERAKGNILERFSAQQFPDLHSELNLSSLELGDSALYFCASSGGGGGLSGNTIYFGEGSWLTVV.

This chain links TRBV7-3 with TRBJ2-6, with 13 bases that match TRBD2. Per the germline V gene, CDR1 is SGHTA and CDR2 is FQGTGA. The CDR3 has 20 residues. The V gene end was trimmed by 4 bases and the J gene end by 2 bases; junction bases not matched to a gene: 11. CDR3 nucleotides: TGTGCCAGCAGCTCCCTCGGACTAGCGGGAGAACCGCCTGGGGCCAACGTCCTGACTTTC. Translating it yields CASSSLGLAGEPPGANVLTF.

V and J are TRBV2 and TRBJ2-7; possible D gene TRBD2, 6 bases. Trimming shortened V by 8 bases and J by 1 base, and 12 bases separated the two germline ends. The CDR3 is 13 amino acids. In germline, CDR1 is SNHLY, CDR2 FYNNEI. CDR3 bases: TGTGCCAGCTCGGAGGGGCAATCCTACGAGCAGTACTTC. This sequence encodes CASSEGQSYEQYF.

This clone has just one count. The chain employs TRBV29-1 and TRBJ2-3; TRBD1 matches 10 bases. The V gene's germline CDR1 is SQVTM and CDR2 ANQGSEA. The CDR3 totals 16 residues. V was clipped by 3 bases and J by 2 bases; unmatched bases: 8. The CDR3 nucleotides are TGCAGCGTTGAGGAGGGGGGGACAGGGGCCACAGATACGCAGTATTTT. Translation: CSVEEGGTGATDTQYF.

The J gene is TRBJ1-2, the V gene TRBV5-4, with D tentatively TRBD1 (6 bases). This CDR3 comprises 13 residues. V shed 0 bases and J shed 7 bases, with 10 bases lying between them. Germline CDR1 SGHNT, CDR2 YYREEE (reference sequence). This chain's CDR3 is CASSLEGGGGYTF. DNA for the CDR3: TGTGCCAGCAGCTTGGAAGGGGGGGGTGGCTACACCTTC.

The chain recombines TRBV6-1 with TRBJ1-1; D gene uncertain. CDR3 size: 14 residues. Looked up from germline, CDR1 is MNHNS and CDR2 is SASEGT. V was pared by 4 bases and J by 4 bases, with 13 bases between. This CDR3 reads CASSAPIGVTEAFF. DNA of the CDR3: TGTGCCAGCAGTGCGCCAATAGGAGTCACTGAAGCTTTCTTT.

The chain recombines TRBV6-5 with TRBJ2-7; TRBD2 matches at 13 bases. Germline V CDR1 and CDR2: MNHEY, SVGAGI. The length of the CDR3 is 15 residues. The V and J ends lost 6 bases and 3 bases, in that order; junction bases with no gene match: 5. The CDR3 protein is CASSPGLAGVYEQYF. Written as DNA, the CDR3 is TGTGCCAGCAGCCCCGGACTAGCGGGAGTCTACGAGCAGTACTTC.